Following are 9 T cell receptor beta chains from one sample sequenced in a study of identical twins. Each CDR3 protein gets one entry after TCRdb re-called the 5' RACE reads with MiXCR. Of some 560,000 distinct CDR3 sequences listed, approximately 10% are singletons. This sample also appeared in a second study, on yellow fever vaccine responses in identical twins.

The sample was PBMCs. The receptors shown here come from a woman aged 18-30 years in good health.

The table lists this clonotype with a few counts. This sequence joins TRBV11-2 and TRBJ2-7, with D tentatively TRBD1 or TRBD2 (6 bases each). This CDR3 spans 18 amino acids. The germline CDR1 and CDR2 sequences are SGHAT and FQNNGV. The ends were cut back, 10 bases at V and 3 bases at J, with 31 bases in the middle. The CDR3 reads CAKDGFLSLRGHIYEQYF. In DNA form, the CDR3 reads TGTGCCAAGGACGGATTCCTCTCCCTTCGGGGGCATATCTACGAGCAGTACTTC.

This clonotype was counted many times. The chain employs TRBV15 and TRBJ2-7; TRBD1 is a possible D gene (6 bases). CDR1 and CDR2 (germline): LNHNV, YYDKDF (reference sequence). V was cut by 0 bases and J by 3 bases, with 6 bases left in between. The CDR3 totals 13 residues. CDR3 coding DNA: TGTGCCACCAGCAGAGACAGGGGCTACGAGCAGTACTTC. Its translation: CATSRDRGYEQYF.

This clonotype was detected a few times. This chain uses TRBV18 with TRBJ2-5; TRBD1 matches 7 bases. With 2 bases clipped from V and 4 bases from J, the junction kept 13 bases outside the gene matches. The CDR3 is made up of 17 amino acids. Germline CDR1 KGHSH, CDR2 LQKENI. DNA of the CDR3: TGTGCCAGCTCACCAAGAAAGACAGGGAGATACGGAGAGACCCAGTACTTC. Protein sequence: CASSPRKTGRYGETQYF. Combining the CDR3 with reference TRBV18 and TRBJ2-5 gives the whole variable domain NAGVMQNPRHLVRRRGQEARLRCSPMKGHSHVYWYRQLPEEGLKFMVYLQKENIIDESGMPKERFSAEFPKEGPSILRIQQVVRGDSAAYFCASSPRKTGRYGETQYFGPGTRLLVL.

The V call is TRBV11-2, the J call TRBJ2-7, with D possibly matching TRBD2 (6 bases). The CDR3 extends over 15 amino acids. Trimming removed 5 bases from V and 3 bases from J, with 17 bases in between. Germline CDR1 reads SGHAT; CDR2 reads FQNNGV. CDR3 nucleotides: TGTGCCAGCAGCCCGACCTCCCGGGGAGGCTACGAGCAGTACTTC. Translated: CASSPTSRGGYEQYF.

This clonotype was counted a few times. Here the CDR3 reads CASSYQLGGEQTQYF. The CDR3 region has the DNA TGTGCCAGCAGTTACCAGTTGGGCGGGGAGCAGACCCAGTACTTC. This chain links TRBV6-5 with TRBJ2-5, with D possibly being TRBD2 (6 bases). Germline CDR1 reads MNHEY; CDR2 reads SVGAGI. The CDR3 is made up of 15 amino acids. V lost 2 bases and J lost 6, with 16 bases in between.

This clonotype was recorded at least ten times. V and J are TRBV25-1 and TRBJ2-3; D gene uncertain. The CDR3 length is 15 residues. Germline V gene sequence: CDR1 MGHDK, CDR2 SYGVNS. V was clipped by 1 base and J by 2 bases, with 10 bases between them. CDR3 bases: TGTGCCAGCAGTGAATCGAACAGTTCCACAGATACGCAGTATTTT. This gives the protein CASSESNSSTDTQYF.

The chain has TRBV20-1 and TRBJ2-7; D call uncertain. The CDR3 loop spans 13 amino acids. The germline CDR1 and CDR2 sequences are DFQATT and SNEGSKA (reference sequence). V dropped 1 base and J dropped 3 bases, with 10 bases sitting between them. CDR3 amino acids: CSARGQDFYEQYF. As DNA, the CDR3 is TGCAGTGCTAGAGGGCAGGATTTCTACGAGCAGTACTTC.

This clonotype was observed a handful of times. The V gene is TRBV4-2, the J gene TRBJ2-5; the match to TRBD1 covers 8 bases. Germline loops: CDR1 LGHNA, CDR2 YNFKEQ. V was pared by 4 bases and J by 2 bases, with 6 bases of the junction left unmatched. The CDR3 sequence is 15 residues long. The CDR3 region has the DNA TGTGCCAGCAGCCTCTTGTGGACAGGGCAAGAGACCCAGTACTTC. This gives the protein CASSLLWTGQETQYF.

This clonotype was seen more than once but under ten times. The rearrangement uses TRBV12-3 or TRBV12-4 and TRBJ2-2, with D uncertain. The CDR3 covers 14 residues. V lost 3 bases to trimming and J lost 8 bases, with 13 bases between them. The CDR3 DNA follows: TGTGCCAGCAGTTTTTCTTCCGGGTTGGGGGAGCTGTTTTTT. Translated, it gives CASSFSSGLGELFF.